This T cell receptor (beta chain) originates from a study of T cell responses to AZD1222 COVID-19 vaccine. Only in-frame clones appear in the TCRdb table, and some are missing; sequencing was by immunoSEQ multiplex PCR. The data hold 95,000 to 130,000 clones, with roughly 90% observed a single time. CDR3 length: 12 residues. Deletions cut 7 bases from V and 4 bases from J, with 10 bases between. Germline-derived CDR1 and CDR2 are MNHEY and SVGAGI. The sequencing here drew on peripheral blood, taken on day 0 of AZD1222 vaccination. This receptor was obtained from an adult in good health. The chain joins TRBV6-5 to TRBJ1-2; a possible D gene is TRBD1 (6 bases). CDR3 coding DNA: TGTGCCAGCACGCGGACAGTCTATGGCTACACCTTC. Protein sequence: CASTRTVYGYTF.